This TCR beta chain was retrieved from a study of blood T cell repertoires in COVID-19. Study as a whole: The United States, Italy and Spain provided the acute and convalescent COVID-19 samples. PBMCs, B-cell-depleted T cells, or T cells were the source of the cDNA or gDNA that made up the material.

The data were produced by immunoSEQ multiplex PCR, yet TCRdb's version contains in-frame clones alone and is incomplete. This sample carries under 100,000 clones, 70% to 90% of them seen once, and the ten largest clones take more than 15%. Germline CDR1 reads MDHEN; CDR2 reads SYDVKM. The CDR3 loop spans 18 amino acids. V lost 0 bases to trimming and J lost 5 bases, with 20 bases between them. Input material: peripheral blood. V is TRBV28 and J is TRBJ2-1; possible D gene TRBD2, 6 bases. This TCR derives from an elderly man with active or convalescent COVID-19. CDR3 protein: CASSLWVVGLAPNNEQFF. In nucleotides, the CDR3 is TGTGCCAGCAGTTTATGGGTCGTCGGGCTAGCGCCAAACAATGAGCAGTTCTTC.